This TCR beta chain stems from a study of cytomegalovirus exposure and HLA in healthy donors. Points from the study as a whole: Some V segments, including TRBV6-2 and TRBV6-3, were excluded as indistinguishable. Later on, an analysis found that several of the most significant clusters appeared to be linked to common viral pathogens, which included parvovirus B19. A later analysis showed TCR association rates differing by HLA locus, peaking at DRB1 and lowest at HLA-C.

In regard to this clone: Its target is not known.

Both 60 Vbeta primers and 13 Jbeta primers went into the PCR. Here immunoSEQ multiplex PCR was the method, and the copy in TCRdb shows in-frame clones only, minus some. The sample includes about 70,000 clones, around 70% of them seen just once. Trimming took 3 bases from V and 10 from J; bases not matched to a gene: 9. The CDR3 is made up of 14 amino acids. Germline CDR1 reads SEHNR; CDR2 reads FQNEAQ (reference sequence). The chain recombines TRBV7-9 with TRBJ2-1; 7 nucleotides match TRBD2. Sequenced: PBMCs. This receptor was identified in a human donor in good health. DNA of the CDR3: TGTGCCAGCAGCTTGCTGGGGGGGGGAGGAGAGCAGTTCTTC. It specifies CASSLLGGGGEQFF.